This T cell receptor beta chain was profiled in a study of blood T cells in healthy people across ages. A sample-barcoded 5' primer and a J-beta primer mix were used in a second PCR of about 7 to 12 cycles. TCRdb re-derived calls from the 5' RACE reads in MiXCR, one entry per CDR3 protein. This table has fewer than 800,000 distinct CDR3 sequences, around 25% appearing once. Donor samples were obtained from healthy Caucasian individuals from Russia, aged 6 to 90. Germline V gene sequence: CDR1 SGHKS, CDR2 YYEKEE (reference sequence). Trimming took off 7 bases at V and 6 bases at J, with 20 bases between the two ends. The CDR3 length is 15 residues. These data were also filed under a second study, of T cells of mothers and their children. From that study: The second PCR's M1S primer added sample barcodes and 2-4 random nucleotides. For unrelated pairs as for related ones, thymic selection shapes TCR recombination output similarly. Among related mother-child pairs, overlap was slightly higher than in unrelated pairs, though not significantly.

The TCR comes from a boy under 18 in good health. The sequenced sample was blood. The gene calls are TRBV5-5 and TRBJ2-1, with D unresolved. The CDR3 here is CASAGDGLGFNEQFF. For the CDR3, the DNA is TGTGCCAGCGCCGGAGACGGCCTGGGGTTCAATGAGCAGTTCTTC.